Listed here is a single T cell receptor beta chain. The V and J ends lost 6 bases and 5 bases, in that order; junction bases with no gene match: 7. The CDR3 is made up of 14 amino acids. The V gene's germline CDR1 is MNHNY and CDR2 SVGAGI (reference sequence). The sample is drawn from a study of blood T cells in healthy people across ages. Through a sample-barcoded 5' primer and a J-beta primer mix, a second PCR was run for about 6 to 11 cycles. TCRdb itself ran the 5' RACE reads through MiXCR, one entry per CDR3 protein. The repertoire holds roughly 680,000 distinct CDR3 sequences, with about half as singletons.

Specimen: blood. This chain links TRBV6-6 with TRBJ1-5, with 7 bases identical to TRBD1. This clonotype originated in a woman aged 60 to 75 in good health. The DNA for the CDR3 is TGTGCCAGCAGCCCACAGGGGATCGATCAGCCCCAGCATTTT. Amino acids: CASSPQGIDQPQHF.